This T cell receptor (beta chain) was recorded in a study of OX40 agonist ivuxolimab in advanced cancers. About this clone itself: Antigen: not known.

Study results and limitations: At 0.1-3.0 mg/kg, partial responders had clonal expansion among the lowest observed.

V shed 3 bases, J shed 4 bases, and the junction held 5 bases outside the gene matches. Germline V gives CDR1 SGHNT, CDR2 YYREEE (reference sequence). This CDR3 is built from 14 residues. TCRdb's copy holds only in-frame clones and misses some; the assay was immunoSEQ multiplex PCR. The sample consists of some 8,000 clones, under 85% of them appearing once. Sequencing was performed on CD4+ or CD8+ T cells sorted from blood, taken in a trial of the OX40 agonist ivuxolimab. J is TRBJ1-1 and V is TRBV5-4, with 8 bases matching TRBD1. This clonotype originated in an adult with an advanced solid tumor such as melanoma, head and neck, liver or kidney cancer. CDR3 region: CASSSGGAGTEAFF. CDR3 in DNA: TGTGCCAGCAGCTCAGGGGGCGCGGGCACTGAAGCTTTCTTT.